This TCR beta chain was sequenced for a study of T-cell reconstitution after alpha-beta-depleted transplantation in children. Study observations and caveats: Several patients had high TCRbeta diversity at day 60; it came from surviving recipient T cells and thymic progenitors.

This CDR3 region has 16 residues. In regard to this clonotype: Its antigen is undetermined. With a much larger clone just one base away, this may be a read error.

The library targeted TCRbeta and was prepared with unique molecular identifiers. One entry per CDR3 protein, called by TCRdb with MiXCR from the PCR reads. This sample carries some 180,000 distinct CDR3 sequences, approximately 7% of them seen once, and the ten largest clones take less than 7%. This clonotype was sampled from a boy between 2 and 10 years old with acute lymphoblastic leukemia, due to receive a stem cell transplant. The genes are TRBV12-3 or TRBV12-4 and TRBJ2-7; D tentatively fits TRBD1 or TRBD2 (5 bases each). Sample: PBMCs, taken before TCRalphabeta/CD19-depleted stem cell transplant. The CDR3 here is CGSSLGLRGGTHEQYF. The CDR3 DNA reads as TGTGGCAGCAGTTTAGGGCTGAGGGGTGGCACCCACGAGCAGTACTTC.